This T cell receptor beta chain emerged from a study of shared clonotypes between healthy human individuals. Only in-frame clones appear in the TCRdb table, and some are missing; sequencing was by immunoSEQ multiplex PCR. The sample consists of hundreds of thousands of clones, 96% of them appearing once. The germline CDR1 and CDR2 sequences are SNHLY and FYNNEI. This CDR3 is built from 12 residues. V was shortened by 6 bases and J by 6 bases, with 8 bases between the two germline ends. This clone was observed once. The naive CD8 population came from CD45RO-negative cells selected for CCR7, without terminally differentiated effector memory CD45RA+ cells.

This receptor was obtained from a woman aged 30 to 39 in good health. This chain joins TRBV2 and TRBJ2-2, with D perhaps TRBD2 (5 bases). The sequenced sample consisted of naive CD8+ T cells sorted from blood. CDR3 DNA: TGTGCCAGCAGGAGGGTGTCCGGGGAGCTGTTTTTT. Its translation: CASRRVSGELFF.